The clone carrying this T cell receptor (beta chain) showed up just a few times. The data derive from a study of patients and donors after allogeneic stem cell transplantation. TCRdb processed the RT-PCR reads anew with MiXCR; each CDR3 protein has one entry. The sample records hundreds of thousands of distinct CDR3 sequences, around 15% being singletons. Source material: blood, either unsorted or a sorted T cell fraction (not recorded which). This clonotype originated in a human donor who was either an allogeneic HSCT recipient or a stem cell or donor lymphocyte infusion donor (not recorded which). It is not recorded whose cells these are; they may come from a transplant donor.

CDR3 sequence: CASSFGTLLGTQYF. The CDR3 bases are TGTGCCAGCAGCTTCGGGACACTGTTGGGTACGCAGTATTTT. The V and J genes are TRBV13 and TRBJ2-3, with D perhaps matching TRBD1 (6 bases). This CDR3 has 14 amino acids. V lost 3 bases and J 8 bases, leaving 15 bases between the germline ends. Germline CDR1 reads PRHDT; CDR2 reads FYEKMQ (reference sequence).